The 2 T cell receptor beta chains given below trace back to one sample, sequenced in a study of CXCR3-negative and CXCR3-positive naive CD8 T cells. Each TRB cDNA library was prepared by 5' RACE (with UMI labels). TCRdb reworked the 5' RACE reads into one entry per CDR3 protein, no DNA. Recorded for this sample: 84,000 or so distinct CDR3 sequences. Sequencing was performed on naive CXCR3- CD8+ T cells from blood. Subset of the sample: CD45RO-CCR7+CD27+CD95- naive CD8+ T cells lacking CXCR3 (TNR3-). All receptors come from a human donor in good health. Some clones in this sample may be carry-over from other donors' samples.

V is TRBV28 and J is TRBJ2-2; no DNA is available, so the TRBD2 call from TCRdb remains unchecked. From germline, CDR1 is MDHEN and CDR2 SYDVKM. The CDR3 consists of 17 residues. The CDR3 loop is CASSIPGLAGGTGELFF.

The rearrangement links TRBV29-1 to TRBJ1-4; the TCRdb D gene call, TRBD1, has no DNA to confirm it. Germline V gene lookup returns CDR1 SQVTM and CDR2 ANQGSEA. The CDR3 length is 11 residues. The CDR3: CSVEDTGILDF.